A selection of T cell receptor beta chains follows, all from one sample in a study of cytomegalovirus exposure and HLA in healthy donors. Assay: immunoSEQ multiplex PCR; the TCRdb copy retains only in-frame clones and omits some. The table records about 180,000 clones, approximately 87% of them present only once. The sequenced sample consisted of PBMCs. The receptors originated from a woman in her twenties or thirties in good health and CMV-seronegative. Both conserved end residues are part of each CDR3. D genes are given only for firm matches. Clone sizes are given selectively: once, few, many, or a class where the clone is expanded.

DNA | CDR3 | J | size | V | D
TGTGCCAGCAGTGACCCGGGGGAGTGGGCCCCCACAGATACGCAGTATTTT | CASSDPGEWAPTDTQYF | TRBJ2-3 | - | TRBV6-1 | -
TGTGCCAGCAGCTTACAGGGCCTCTTGCAGTACTTC | CASSLQGLLQYF | TRBJ2-7 | few | TRBV7-9 | -
TGCGCCAGCCGCTCTCCAACTAATGAAAAACTGTTTTTT | CASRSPTNEKLFF | TRBJ1-4 | - | TRBV5-1 | -
TGTGCCAGTAGTTCCGGGACAGGGTTTTATAGCAATCAGCCCCAGCATTTT | CASSSGTGFYSNQPQHF | TRBJ1-5 | - | TRBV19 | TRBD1
TGTGCCAGCATGGGGGGCTGGGCCCCGGGGCAGGGGGCTGGCGAGCAGTACTTC | CASMGGWAPGQGAGEQYF | TRBJ2-7 | - | TRBV2 | TRBD1
TGTGCCAGCAGCTTAGCCTCCGATAGTTCCTCTAGCGGCTACACCTTC | CASSLASDSSSSGYTF | TRBJ1-2 | - | TRBV7-9 | -
TGTGCCAGCAGCCAAGACGGGAGCACCTACGAGCAGTACTTC | CASSQDGSTYEQYF | TRBJ2-7 | - | TRBV4-2 | -
TGTGCCAGTAGTGTCCAGGGGGCTAGCACCGGGGAGCTGTTTTTT | CASSVQGASTGELFF | TRBJ2-2 | - | TRBV19 | TRBD1
TGTGCCAGCAGCTTGCTAGCGGGCGGTGATGAGCAGTACTTC | CASSLLAGGDEQYF | TRBJ2-7 | - | TRBV7-2 | TRBD2
TGTGCCAGCAGCCCCCGCCGGGACAGGGCTTACAATGAGCAGTTCTTC | CASSPRRDRAYNEQFF | TRBJ2-1 | - | TRBV7-2 | TRBD1
TGTGCCATCAGGGGAACGAACAGGGACTCCTACGAGCAGTACTTC | CAIRGTNRDSYEQYF | TRBJ2-7 | - | TRBV10-3 | -
TGTGCCTGGAGTTGGGGACAGGTACCCAGAGAGACCCAGTACTTC | CAWSWGQVPRETQYF | TRBJ2-5 | - | TRBV30 | TRBD1
TGTGCCAGCAGCCCCCCTTCCGGAGGAAACTATGGCTACACCTTC | CASSPPSGGNYGYTF | TRBJ1-2 | - | TRBV11-2 | -
TGTGCCATCAGAAACAGTGGCAACTATGGCTACACCTTC | CAIRNSGNYGYTF | TRBJ1-2 | - | TRBV10-3 | -
TGTGCCAGCAGGGACTACTCCTACGAGCAGTACTTC | CASRDYSYEQYF | TRBJ2-7 | few | TRBV2 | -
TGTGCCAGCAAACGGGGGGGTAATCCCCGAGATACGCAGTATTTT | CASKRGGNPRDTQYF | TRBJ2-3 | - | TRBV7-2 | TRBD2
TGTGCCAGCAGCGAGGAGGCTAGCGGGGGCCGAGCCGAGTACTTC | CASSEEASGGRAEYF | TRBJ2-5 | - | TRBV6-1 | TRBD2
TGTGCCAGCAGCCCAGAATATAAGGGGACAGGGGGCTACGAGCAGTACTTC | CASSPEYKGTGGYEQYF | TRBJ2-7 | - | TRBV9 | TRBD1
TGCAGCGTTGTCACTGCGACAGGGTCAAGTGAGCAGTTCTTC | CSVVTATGSSEQFF | TRBJ2-1 | - | TRBV29-1 | TRBD1
TGTGCCAGCAGGAAGACTAGCGGAGACAAACAAGAGACCCAGTACTTC | CASRKTSGDKQETQYF | TRBJ2-5 | - | TRBV11-2 | TRBD2
TGTGCCTGGAGTCTGGGGGGGAGGACTGAAGCTTTCTTT | CAWSLGGRTEAFF | TRBJ1-1 | - | TRBV30 | -
TGTGCCAGCAGCTCGAGCGGACAGGGCCTTATTGAAAAACTGTTTTTT | CASSSSGQGLIEKLFF | TRBJ1-4 | - | TRBV5-8 | TRBD1
TGTGCCAGCAGCCCTAAAACAGGGAACTCCTACGAGCAGTACTTC | CASSPKTGNSYEQYF | TRBJ2-7 | - | TRBV9 | -
TGTGCCAGCAGCTCCGGACGGAACAGGGGTGCTGAGCAGTTCTTC | CASSSGRNRGAEQFF | TRBJ2-1 | - | TRBV7-9 | TRBD1
TGTGCCAGCTTAGCGGGGGAGCAAGAGACCCAGTACTTC | CASLAGEQETQYF | TRBJ2-5 | - | TRBV11-2 | TRBD2
TGTGCCAGCAGCCTCCGGGGACAAAAATTTTGGGGCTATGGCTACACCTTC | CASSLRGQKFWGYGYTF | TRBJ1-2 | - | TRBV5-8 | -
TGTGCCAGCAGCTTAGAAGCGGGGGCTCCCTACGAGCAGTACTTC | CASSLEAGAPYEQYF | TRBJ2-7 | - | TRBV7-6 | TRBD2
TGTGCCAGCAGTGAAGTGGGGGCCCCCTACGAGCAGTACTTC | CASSEVGAPYEQYF | TRBJ2-7 | - | TRBV6-1 | -
TGCGCCAGCAGCCAAGCCGGGACTCTAAACGAGCAGTACTTC | CASSQAGTLNEQYF | TRBJ2-7 | once | TRBV4-1 | -
TGCGCCAGCAGCCGGCCTAGAGGAACCGGGGAGCTGTTTTTT | CASSRPRGTGELFF | TRBJ2-2 | - | TRBV4-1 | -
TGTGCCAGCAGTGAATTCGGCGGCAGCTACGAGCAGTACTTC | CASSEFGGSYEQYF | TRBJ2-7 | - | TRBV25-1 | -
TGTGCCAGCAGCGTAGGTTTAAGCGGGGGGCTTTACGAGCAGTACTTC | CASSVGLSGGLYEQYF | TRBJ2-7 | - | TRBV9 | TRBD2
TGTGCCAGCAGCGTATCAGTCACAGGGAACACTGAAGCTTTCTTT | CASSVSVTGNTEAFF | TRBJ1-1 | - | TRBV9 | -
TGTGCCAGCAGCTTGGAACAGGGGGACTATGGCTACACCTTC | CASSLEQGDYGYTF | TRBJ1-2 | - | TRBV5-8 | TRBD1
TGTGCCAGCAGCTTTGGGGGGTCTCTCTCCTACGAGCAGTACTTC | CASSFGGSLSYEQYF | TRBJ2-7 | once | TRBV13 | -
TGTGCCAGCAGCTTAGAGGGGGCGCGATATGGCTACACCTTC | CASSLEGARYGYTF | TRBJ1-2 | - | TRBV7-2 | TRBD1
TGTGCCAGCAGCTTAAGGCAGGGGGCACAGGGCTACACCTTC | CASSLRQGAQGYTF | TRBJ1-2 | - | TRBV7-2 | TRBD1
TGTGCCAGCACCCCTGGGGGGGGCAGAGAGCAGTTCTTC | CASTPGGGREQFF | TRBJ2-1 | - | TRBV6-5 | -
TGCAGTGCTAGTAAATATGGCTACACCTTC | CSASKYGYTF | TRBJ1-2 | - | TRBV20-1 | -